The 10 T cell receptor beta chains reported below all come from one sample, sequenced in a study of radiotherapy plus CTLA-4 blockade in lung cancer. Repertoires were generated with immunoSEQ multiplex PCR, while TCRdb's copy carries only in-frame clones and drops some. The top ten hold 0.65% to 0.95% of the sample, which has more than 65,000 clones, 75% to 90% seen once. The sample consisted of peripheral blood, taken from a patient treated with radiotherapy plus ipilimumab. The receptors were sampled from a human donor with non-small cell lung cancer who had stable disease on radiotherapy plus ipilimumab.

This clone was seen only a few times. The rearrangement uses TRBV5-4 and TRBJ2-7; 7 nucleotides agree with TRBD2. The J segment lost 4 bases and the V segment lost 3 bases, leaving 4 bases of the junction unmatched. The CDR3 runs to 13 residues. Germline loops: CDR1 SGHNT, CDR2 YYREEE (reference sequence). The CDR3: CASSSGLPYEQYF. CDR3 bases: TGTGCCAGCAGCTCGGGACTACCATACGAGCAGTACTTC.

The V and J genes are TRBV28 and TRBJ1-2, with D tentatively TRBD1 (6 bases). The V end was cut by 1 base, the J end by 0 bases, with 12 bases between. Germline-derived CDR1 and CDR2 are MDHEN and SYDVKM. The CDR3 length is 16 residues. This chain's CDR3 is CASSLLAGTTNYGYTF. As DNA, the CDR3 is TGTGCCAGCAGTTTATTAGCAGGGACAACTAACTATGGCTACACCTTC.

This clone was detected a few times. CDR3 in amino acids: CATRHFGYEQYF. The DNA of the CDR3 is TGTGCCACCCGACACTTCGGGTACGAGCAGTACTTC. The chain employs TRBV6-6 and TRBJ2-7; D not resolved. Trimming took 10 bases from V and 4 from J, leaving 14 bases between them. Germline V gene lookup returns CDR1 MNHNY and CDR2 SVGAGI (reference sequence). The CDR3 is 12 amino acids.

V gene TRBV18 combines with J gene TRBJ2-1, with 7 bases matching TRBD2. V trimming: 4 bases; J trimming: 7 bases; junction bases outside the gene matches: 13. The CDR3 is 16 amino acids. Germline V lookup: CDR1 KGHSH, CDR2 LQKENI. This CDR3 is CASSRTGGGPRNEQFF. CDR3 DNA sequence: TGTGCCAGCTCACGCACCGGGGGAGGGCCGAGGAATGAGCAGTTCTTC.

This chain uses TRBV2 with TRBJ1-2, with no clear D. Germline V CDR1 and CDR2: SNHLY, FYNNEI. This CDR3 contains 14 residues. The ends were cut back, 2 bases at V and 2 bases at J, with 9 bases in the middle. CDR3 loop: CASSEIGPNYGYTF. The CDR3 DNA reads as TGTGCCAGCAGTGAAATAGGTCCAAACTATGGCTACACCTTC.

The chain recombines TRBV28 with TRBJ2-7, with TRBD2 matching 9 bases. This CDR3 region has 13 residues. Germline V gene lookup returns CDR1 MDHEN and CDR2 SYDVKM. V shed 7 bases and J 2 bases; nucleotides not matched to a gene: 3. For the CDR3, the DNA is TGTGCCAGCACGCTAGCGGGAACCTACGAGCAGTACTTC. Translation gives CASTLAGTYEQYF. Using reference TRBV28 and TRBJ2-7 for the parts outside the CDR3, the full variable domain is DVKVTQSSRYLVKRTGEKVFLECVQDMDHENMFWYRQDPGLGLRLIYFSYDVKMKEKGDIPEGYSVSREKKERFSLILESASTNQTSMYLCASTLAGTYEQYFGPGTRLTVT.

The rearrangement links TRBV9 to TRBJ2-7; tentatively, D is TRBD1 (5 bases). With 2 bases removed from V and 6 bases from J, the gap between germline ends came to 15 bases. This CDR3 is built from 14 residues. CDR1 and CDR2 from the germline V gene are SGDLS and YYNGEE. This CDR3 reads CASSVGLDTVEQYF. CDR3 bases: TGTGCCAGCAGCGTGGGGCTAGACACCGTCGAGCAGTACTTC.

The chain combines TRBV29-1 with TRBJ1-1; perhaps TRBD1 as D (5 bases). This CDR3 has 11 amino acids. Trimming stripped 7 bases from V and 6 bases from J, with 12 bases between. The V gene's germline CDR1 is SQVTM and CDR2 ANQGSEA. For the CDR3, the DNA is TGCAGCGCCCTCCTGGGGCCTGAAGCTTTCTTT. As protein: CSALLGPEAFF.

As concerns this clone: Lacking the conserved final phenylalanine or tryptophan, this CDR3 likely reflects a read error. The J gene is TRBJ1-1, the V gene TRBV7-2; D is possibly TRBD1 (5 bases). Germline lookup yields CDR1 SGHTA and CDR2 FQGNSA. The CDR3 has 19 amino acids. V lost 5 bases and J 5 bases, leaving 30 bases between the germline ends. Here the CDR3 reads CASSPSRGFGTRDDTEAFL. As DNA, the CDR3 is TGTGCCAGCAGCCCCTCACGGGGGTTTGGGACGCGCGACGATACTGAAGCTTTCCTT.

This rearrangement joins TRBV27 to TRBJ1-2; TRBD1 matches at 7 bases. The CDR3 is made up of 15 amino acids. V lost 2 bases, J lost 2 bases, and 5 bases stayed unmatched. Per germline, CDR1 MNHEY and CDR2 SMNVEV (reference sequence). CDR3 loop: CASSLKGGGNYGYTF. The CDR3 DNA reads TGTGCCAGCAGTTTAAAGGGAGGGGGCAACTATGGCTACACCTTC.